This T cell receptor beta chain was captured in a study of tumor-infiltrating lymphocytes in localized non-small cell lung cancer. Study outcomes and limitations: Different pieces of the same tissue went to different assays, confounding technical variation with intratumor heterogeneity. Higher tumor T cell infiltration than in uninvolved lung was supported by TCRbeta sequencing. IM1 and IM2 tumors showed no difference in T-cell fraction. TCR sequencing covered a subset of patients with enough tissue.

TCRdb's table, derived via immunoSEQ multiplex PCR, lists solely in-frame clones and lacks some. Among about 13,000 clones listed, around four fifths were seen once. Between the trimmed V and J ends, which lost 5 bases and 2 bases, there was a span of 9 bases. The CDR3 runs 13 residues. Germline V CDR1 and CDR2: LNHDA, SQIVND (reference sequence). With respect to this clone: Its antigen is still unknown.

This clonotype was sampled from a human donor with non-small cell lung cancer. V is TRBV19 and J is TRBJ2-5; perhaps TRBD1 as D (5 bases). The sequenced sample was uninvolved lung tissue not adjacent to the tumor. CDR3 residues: CASSGAQQETQYF. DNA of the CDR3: TGTGCCAGTAGTGGGGCACAGCAAGAGACCCAGTACTTC.